These 25 T cell receptor beta chains came from one sample sequenced in a study of monozygotic twins with inflammatory bowel disease. TCRdb re-called the 5' RACE reads and shows each CDR3 protein once, DNA omitted. The sample table sets out approximately 400,000 distinct CDR3 sequences. The sequenced material came from blood. The receptors originated from a human donor with ulcerative colitis or Crohn's disease, or a healthy co-twin of an affected twin (not recorded which).

This chain uses TRBV18 with TRBJ2-7; the D call of TRBD1 rests on TCRdb alone, since no DNA is present to check it. Germline V gives CDR1 KGHSH, CDR2 LQKENI. This CDR3 has 13 amino acids. The CDR3 sequence is CASWGQGTYEQYF.

This chain uses TRBV28 with TRBJ2-1; TCRdb indicates TRBD2, and absent DNA this call remains unverified. This CDR3 is built from 15 residues. CDR1 and CDR2 (germline): MDHEN, SYDVKM. CDR3 loop: CASSLRTSRSNEQFF. The complete variable domain, with remaining parts taken from reference TRBV28 and TRBJ2-1, reads DVKVTQSSRYLVKRTGEKVFLECVQDMDHENMFWYRQDPGLGLRLIYFSYDVKMKEKGDIPEGYSVSREKKERFSLILESASTNQTSMYLCASSLRTSRSNEQFFGPGTRLTVL.

The rearrangement joins TRBV20-1 to TRBJ1-2; the TRBD1 assignment by TCRdb is unverifiable without DNA. The CDR3 has 12 amino acids. The germline V gene has CDR1 DFQATT and CDR2 SNEGSKA (reference sequence). CDR3 sequence reads: CSAIGHVYGYTF.

This chain joins TRBV10-3 and TRBJ1-4. Germline CDR1 ENHRY, CDR2 SYGVKD. This CDR3 contains 13 residues. The chain's CDR3 is CATKPATNEKLFF.

V and J are TRBV20-1 and TRBJ2-7. The CDR3 has 14 amino acids. The V gene's germline CDR1 is DFQATT and CDR2 SNEGSKA (reference sequence). CDR3 protein: CSAQSKALSYEQYF.

The chain is built from TRBV3-1 and TRBJ2-3; TCRdb returns TRBD1, unconfirmable since there is no DNA. CDR3 length: 17 amino acids. Germline CDR1 reads LGHDT; CDR2 reads YNNKEL (reference sequence). The CDR3 reads CASSQDRFRGSTDTQYF.

V is TRBV6-1 and J is TRBJ1-5; TCRdb names TRBD1, which stays unverified in the absence of DNA. Germline V gene data show CDR1 as MNHNS and CDR2 as SASEGT. CDR3 length equals 17 residues. CDR3 amino acids: CASGGGFGSSGNQPQHF.

The chain uses TRBV12-3 or TRBV12-4 and TRBJ1-1; TCRdb calls TRBD1, which cannot be checked without DNA. The CDR3 loop spans 14 amino acids. The CDR3 reads CASRGFQGNTEAFF.

The chain couples TRBV3-1 to TRBJ1-1; there is no DNA to check the TCRdb D call of TRBD1. The CDR3 sequence is 14 residues long. The germline V gene has CDR1 LGHDT and CDR2 YNNKEL (reference sequence). CDR3 loop: CASSRYDRDTEAFF.

CDR3 sequence reads: CASSPFERGPNTGELFF. J is TRBJ2-2 and V is TRBV5-1; with no DNA, the TCRdb D assignment of TRBD2 cannot be verified. Germline CDR1 reads SGHRS; CDR2 reads YFSETQ. The CDR3 has 17 amino acids.

The chain links TRBV3-1 to TRBJ2-1; TCRdb names TRBD2, which stays unverified in the absence of DNA. The CDR3 loop spans 15 amino acids. In germline, CDR1 is LGHDT, CDR2 YNNKEL (reference sequence). The CDR3 spells CASSQASGWDGEQFF.

The CDR3: CASSQAPGGSSYEQYF. The rearrangement joins TRBV4-1 to TRBJ2-7; without DNA, the TCRdb call of TRBD1 cannot be checked. Germline assignment: CDR1 MGHRA and CDR2 YSYEKL. The CDR3 covers 16 residues.

This chain connects TRBV5-1 to TRBJ1-5; TCRdb returns TRBD1, unconfirmable since there is no DNA. The CDR3 length is 13 residues. The germline gives CDR1 SGHRS, CDR2 YFSETQ. CDR3: CASSLGGQQPQHF.

This rearrangement joins TRBV5-1 to TRBJ2-5; TCRdb selects TRBD2, and the lack of DNA leaves this call unchecked. There are 16 residues in the CDR3. The V gene's germline CDR1 is SGHRS and CDR2 YFSETQ. This CDR3 reads CASSLGPSGGEETQYF.

The chain carries TRBV18 and TRBJ1-1. This CDR3 has 15 amino acids. Germline-derived CDR1 and CDR2 are KGHSH and LQKENI. The CDR3 spells CASSPPGEEGTEAFF.

The rearrangement joins TRBV15 to TRBJ2-7; TCRdb proposes TRBD1, but this gene call is untestable without DNA. CDR1 and CDR2 (germline): LNHNV, YYDKDF (reference sequence). The CDR3 totals 19 residues. CDR3 sequence reads: CATSSGIGSRTANIYEQYF. The variable domain in full, completed from reference TRBV15 and TRBJ2-7, reads DAMVIQNPRYQVTQFGKPVTLSCSQTLNHNVMYWYQQKSSQAPKLLFHYYDKDFNNEADTPDNFQSRRPNTSFCFLDIRSPGLGDTAMYLCATSSGIGSRTANIYEQYFGPGTRLTVT.

The rearrangement uses TRBV12-3 or TRBV12-4 and TRBJ2-7; TCRdb selects TRBD1, and the lack of DNA leaves this call unchecked. CDR3 length equals 13 residues. CDR3 sequence: CASSPDRAYEQYF.

The chain has TRBV7-2 and TRBJ2-7; TCRdb lists TRBD1, though no DNA is available to test this call. CDR1 is SGHTA and CDR2 is FQGNSA in the germline V gene. CDR3 length: 15 amino acids. CDR3 sequence reads: CASSVAGQASYEQYF.

This chain connects TRBV5-1 to TRBJ1-1. Germline loops: CDR1 SGHRS, CDR2 YFSETQ. The CDR3 consists of 11 residues. The CDR3 loop reads CASSGDKKAFF.

The rearrangement joins TRBV6-1 to TRBJ2-3; without DNA, the TCRdb call of TRBD2 cannot be checked. Looked up from germline, CDR1 is MNHNS and CDR2 is SASEGT. This CDR3 region has 18 residues. The CDR3 is CASSNLGLAGANTDTQYF.

CDR3 amino acids: CASSFGTPDEQFF. The chain couples TRBV7-3 to TRBJ2-1; TCRdb lists TRBD1, though no DNA is available to test this call. This CDR3 region has 13 residues. Germline V gene data show CDR1 as SGHTA and CDR2 as FQGTGA.

The rearrangement links TRBV20-1 to TRBJ2-3; TCRdb proposes TRBD2, but this gene call is untestable without DNA. CDR3 length: 13 residues. Germline-derived CDR1 and CDR2 are DFQATT and SNEGSKA (reference sequence). The chain's CDR3 is CSARAPSLDTQYF.

The V and J genes are TRBV7-8 and TRBJ2-2. This CDR3 is built from 12 residues. Germline V lookup: CDR1 SGHVS, CDR2 FQNEAQ. CDR3 in amino acids: CASSLNTEELFF.

V is TRBV15 and J is TRBJ2-2; as DNA is missing, the TRBD2 call by TCRdb cannot be tested. CDR3 length: 17 residues. CDR1 is LNHNV and CDR2 is YYDKDF in the germline V gene (reference sequence). CDR3 residues: CATSSSSGPFNTGELFF. Together with reference TRBV15 and TRBJ2-2, the CDR3 gives the full variable domain: DAMVIQNPRYQVTQFGKPVTLSCSQTLNHNVMYWYQQKSSQAPKLLFHYYDKDFNNEADTPDNFQSRRPNTSFCFLDIRSPGLGDTAMYLCATSSSSGPFNTGELFFGEGSRLTVL.

The chain joins TRBV12-3 or TRBV12-4 to TRBJ1-2; the D call of TRBD1 rests on TCRdb alone, since no DNA is present to check it. The CDR3 totals 14 residues. CDR3 residues: CASSRSGGWYGYTF.